Presented here are 25 T cell receptor beta chains from one specimen sequenced in a study of CD8 T cells in Susac syndrome (dated by TCRdb to about 2019). Receptor amplification or capture employed the immunoSEQ multiplex PCR assay. RNA was extracted using the RNeasy kit, and roughly 0.5 to 1 ug of the RNA was reverse transcribed with random hexamers. TCRdb reworked the public reads: Q25 trimming with fastp, MiXCR clone assembly, productive beta chains retained. For every CDR3 protein sequence, its rows merge into one entry that carries the most common genes and DNA. The sample data list around 150,000 distinct CDR3 sequences, and over 85% of these were observed just once. Over 0.25% of the sample belongs to the ten largest clones. The sequenced material came from CD8+ T cells from PBMCs. These receptors were taken from a human donor in good health.

This clonotype appeared a few times. The V and J genes are TRBV27 and TRBJ2-3, with D uncertain. This CDR3 is built from 13 residues. CDR1 MNHEY and CDR2 SMNVEV come from the germline V gene (reference sequence). V was cut by 4 bases and J by 2 bases, with 7 bases left in between. Here the CDR3 reads CASSSALTDTQYF. The CDR3 nucleotides read TGTGCCAGCAGTTCTGCCCTCACAGATACGCAGTATTTT.

This chain joins TRBV27 and TRBJ1-2; D gene uncertain. CDR1 MNHEY and CDR2 SMNVEV come from the germline V gene (reference sequence). The CDR3 extends over 15 amino acids. The germline V and J ends were trimmed by 2 bases and 8 bases, with 18 bases remaining between them. CDR3 DNA: TGTGCCAGCAGTTTACATGACAAAGCCCCCATAGGCTACACCTTC. Amino acid sequence: CASSLHDKAPIGYTF.

The chain couples TRBV3-1 to TRBJ2-7; D is ambiguous. The CDR3 loop spans 14 amino acids. V lost 1 base, J lost 3 bases, and 10 bases lay in between. Germline V gives CDR1 LGHDT, CDR2 YNNKEL (reference sequence). The CDR3 DNA reads TGTGCCAGCAGCCAAGCCTCCGAGAGCTACGAGCAGTACTTC. Its translation is CASSQASESYEQYF.

This clonotype was detected a few times. The gene calls are TRBV5-8 and TRBJ2-7; unclear D gene. The CDR3 contains 13 residues. Germline CDR1 SGHTS, CDR2 YDEGEE. V was clipped by 4 bases and J by 0 bases, with 8 bases between them. CDR3 loop: CASSPRSSYEQYF. Here the CDR3 DNA reads TGTGCCAGCAGCCCTAGGAGCTCCTACGAGCAGTACTTC.

The genes are TRBV7-8 and TRBJ2-7, with TRBD1 matching 7 bases. Germline CDR1 SGHVS, CDR2 FQNEAQ. V lost 1 base, J lost 1 base, and 7 bases stayed unmatched. The CDR3 runs to 16 residues. CDR3 loop: CASSLGTGDLSYEQYF. CDR3 sequence (DNA): TGTGCCAGCAGCTTAGGAACAGGGGATCTGTCCTACGAGCAGTACTTC.

This rearrangement joins TRBV2 to TRBJ2-5; 7 bases fit TRBD2. CDR3 length: 13 amino acids. Germline CDR1 reads SNHLY; CDR2 reads FYNNEI. Unmatched junction bases numbered 8, after V lost 6 bases and J lost 7 bases. CDR3 protein: CASRGGLEGTQYF. The CDR3 coding sequence is TGTGCCAGCAGAGGAGGACTAGAGGGGACCCAGTACTTC.

This clonotype is categorized as medium-sized (0.01 to 0.1%). The V and J genes are TRBV27 and TRBJ2-3; D is unresolved. Germline V gene sequence: CDR1 MNHEY, CDR2 SMNVEV (reference sequence). Trimming removed 6 bases at V and 3 bases at J, with 7 bases between. This CDR3 has 12 amino acids. DNA for the CDR3: TGTGCCAGCAGCTTAGGGACAGATACGCAGTATTTT. Its protein product is CASSLGTDTQYF.

The genes are TRBV24-1 and TRBJ2-5, with D tentatively TRBD2 (6 bases). The germline gives CDR1 KGHDR, CDR2 SFDVKD. Trimming stripped 7 bases from V and 7 bases from J, with 18 bases between. The CDR3 totals 14 residues. The CDR3 region has the DNA TGTGCCACCAGCGGACGGCAGCCGCGGGGGACCCAGTACTTC. It is translated as CATSGRQPRGTQYF.

This chain uses TRBV20-1 with TRBJ2-7; either TRBD1 or TRBD2 may supply D (6 bases each). Germline CDR1 DFQATT, CDR2 SNEGSKA (reference sequence). The CDR3 consists of 14 residues. With 6 bases removed from V and 2 bases from J, the gap between germline ends came to 17 bases. CDR3 nucleotides: TGCAGTGCCCGGCCGGGGGACACGACCTACGAGCAGTACTTC. Translation: CSARPGDTTYEQYF.

This chain joins TRBV9 and TRBJ2-5; weak D call: TRBD1 (5 bases). V was pared by 4 bases and J by 3 bases, with 13 bases between. The CDR3 has 14 residues. The germline V gene has CDR1 SGDLS and CDR2 YYNGEE. This chain's CDR3 is CASSPSGAEETQYF. CDR3 bases: TGTGCCAGCAGCCCCTCTGGGGCGGAAGAGACCCAGTACTTC.

The V and J genes are TRBV20-1 and TRBJ2-7; a weak D match, TRBD1 (6 bases). The CDR3 has 13 amino acids. The germline V gene has CDR1 DFQATT and CDR2 SNEGSKA (reference sequence). The V end was cut by 7 bases, the J end by 4 bases, with 17 bases between. The CDR3 protein is CSVVPTGKYEQYF. The CDR3, as DNA: TGCAGTGTCGTACCCACAGGGAAGTACGAGCAGTACTTC.

The gene calls are TRBV6-5 and TRBJ2-7; D ambiguous. Germline V gene sequence: CDR1 MNHEY, CDR2 SVGAGI. Deletions cut 0 bases from V and 6 bases from J, with 15 bases between. CDR3 length: 15 residues. The DNA for the CDR3 is TGTGCCAGCAGTTACTCGGGTAGTCTCTTTAGCGAGCAGTACTTC. Its translation: CASSYSGSLFSEQYF.

The V and J genes are TRBV6-2 or TRBV6-3 and TRBJ1-1; D gene uncertain. The germline V gene encodes CDR1 MNHEY and CDR2 SVGEGT. The CDR3 totals 11 residues. V was shortened by 5 bases and J by 8 bases, with 9 bases between the two germline ends. Written as DNA, the CDR3 is TGTGCCAGCAGTCCTGGTTCGGAAGCTTTCTTT. Translated, it gives CASSPGSEAFF.

V and J are TRBV7-2 and TRBJ2-2, with TRBD2 matching over 7 bases. Germline lookup yields CDR1 SGHTA and CDR2 FQGNSA. The length of the CDR3 is 15 residues. The V segment lost 2 bases and the J segment 7 bases; nucleotides outside the gene matches: 7. CDR3 in DNA: TGTGCCAGCAGCTTATTGGCGGGAGCGATCGGGGAGCTGTTTTTT. Translated, it gives CASSLLAGAIGELFF.

The chain is built from TRBV20-1 and TRBJ2-5, with 9 bases identical to TRBD1. The length of the CDR3 is 14 residues. J was trimmed by 5 bases and V by 6 bases; bases with no gene match: 10. Germline V gives CDR1 DFQATT, CDR2 SNEGSKA (reference sequence). This chain's CDR3 is CSASTGGEGETQYF. The CDR3, as DNA: TGCAGTGCCTCCACAGGGGGCGAGGGGGAGACCCAGTACTTC.

The chain combines TRBV29-1 with TRBJ1-1; D is uncertain. CDR3 length equals 14 residues. Germline-derived CDR1 and CDR2 are SQVTM and ANQGSEA. V lost 4 bases to trimming and J lost 1 base, with 13 bases between them. The CDR3 sequence: CSVAAARRNTEAFF. Here the CDR3 DNA reads TGCAGCGTTGCGGCAGCGCGGCGGAACACTGAAGCTTTCTTT.

The chain employs TRBV27 and TRBJ2-1; 9 bases align to TRBD2. From germline, CDR1 is MNHEY and CDR2 SMNVEV (reference sequence). V shed 7 bases, J shed 4 bases, and the junction held 5 bases outside the gene matches. The CDR3 has 14 amino acids. The chain's CDR3 is CASKPGLAYNEQFF. The CDR3 region has the DNA TGTGCCAGCAAGCCGGGACTAGCATACAATGAGCAGTTCTTC.

The chain has TRBV19 and TRBJ2-1, with 14 positions matching TRBD2. CDR3 size: 15 residues. V was clipped by 6 bases and J by 7 bases; unmatched bases: 5. CDR1 is LNHDA and CDR2 is SQIVND in the germline V gene (reference sequence). This chain's CDR3 is CASSGLAGGGNEQFF. CDR3 sequence (DNA): TGTGCCAGTAGCGGACTAGCGGGAGGAGGGAATGAGCAGTTCTTC.

This clonotype was observed a few times. The chain links TRBV7-9 to TRBJ2-3, with D unresolved. The V gene's germline CDR1 is SEHNR and CDR2 FQNEAQ (reference sequence). Between the trimmed V and J ends, which lost 3 bases and 4 bases, there was a span of 5 bases. The CDR3 totals 12 residues. The CDR3 region is CASSFGADTQYF. The DNA for the CDR3 is TGTGCCAGCAGCTTCGGTGCAGATACGCAGTATTTT. The full variable domain, in which reference TRBV7-9 and TRBJ2-3 provide the parts outside the CDR3, is DTGVSQNPRHKITKRGQNVTFRCDPISEHNRLYWYRQTLGQGPEFLTYFQNEAQLEKSRLLSDRFSAERPKGSFSTLEIQRTEQGDSAMYLCASSFGADTQYFGPGTRLTVL.

This chain uses TRBV7-9 with TRBJ2-2; D unclear. CDR1 is SEHNR and CDR2 is FQNEAQ in the germline V gene (reference sequence). The length of the CDR3 is 14 residues. Trimming removed 2 bases at V and 5 bases at J, with 9 bases between. CDR3 sequence reads: CASSLPLGTGELFF. DNA for the CDR3: TGTGCCAGCAGCTTACCCTTAGGGACCGGGGAGCTGTTTTTT.

The rearrangement uses TRBV20-1 and TRBJ1-2; D remains unclear. This CDR3 spans 15 amino acids. Trimming removed 6 bases at V and 1 base at J, with 18 bases between. Looked up from germline, CDR1 is DFQATT and CDR2 is SNEGSKA (reference sequence). CDR3 in DNA: TGCAGTGCCAGTCACTCCAAGGATCTTAACTATGGCTACACCTTC. Translated: CSASHSKDLNYGYTF.

This clonotype was seen only once. The rearrangement joins TRBV4-1 to TRBJ2-1; D remains ambiguous. V was pared by 2 bases and J by 6 bases, with 11 bases between. Germline loops: CDR1 MGHRA, CDR2 YSYEKL. The CDR3 runs to 14 residues. The CDR3 DNA sequence: TGCGCCAGCAGCCAACTCGCCGGATTCAATGAGCAGTTCTTC. Protein: CASSQLAGFNEQFF.

This chain joins TRBV12-3 or TRBV12-4 and TRBJ2-7, with 8 bases fitting TRBD2. J was trimmed by 3 bases and V by 3 bases; bases with no gene match: 4. This CDR3 is 14 amino acids long. The CDR3 protein is CASSFGAGGYEQYF. CDR3 DNA sequence: TGTGCCAGCAGTTTCGGTGCGGGGGGCTACGAGCAGTACTTC.

V and J are TRBV27 and TRBJ2-7; 9 bases are shared with TRBD2. This CDR3 is built from 15 residues. In germline, CDR1 is MNHEY, CDR2 SMNVEV (reference sequence). With V trimmed by 10 bases and J by 4 bases, 14 bases remained unmatched. The CDR3 DNA reads as TGTGCCACCTCCAGCCGGCTAGCGGGAAGGTACGAGCAGTACTTC. This translates into CATSSRLAGRYEQYF.

This clonotype was seen just once. J is TRBJ1-1 and V is TRBV29-1; D might be TRBD1 (6 bases). The CDR3 has 12 amino acids. Germline CDR1 and CDR2: SQVTM and ANQGSEA. V lost 6 bases to trimming and J lost 8 bases, with 16 bases between them. The CDR3 coding sequence is TGCAGCGTCCCCGGGGAACAGGGAGAAGCTTTCTTT. As protein: CSVPGEQGEAFF.